The 14 T cell receptor beta chains below were found in one sample sequenced in a study of T cells in Graves' hyperthyroidism and ophthalmopathy. RNA transcripts provided the source from which TCR beta CDR3 regions were amplified. Initially, a first-round RT-PCR of the TCR CDR3 employed the HTBI primer set. Each CDR3 protein gets one entry after TCRdb re-called the multiplex PCR reads with MiXCR. The sample carries 400,000 to 550,000 distinct CDR3 sequences, approximately 14% recorded once. Sequenced input: blood. These receptors all come from a woman aged 18-29 years with Graves' hyperthyroidism.

This clonotype has just a few counts. The genes are TRBV5-1 and TRBJ2-5; D ambiguous. Germline CDR1 is SGHRS and CDR2 is YFSETQ. There are 16 residues in the CDR3. The V and J ends lost 0 bases and 0 bases respectively, with 12 bases between them. The chain's CDR3 is CASSLDGTQYQETQYF. The CDR3, as DNA: TGCGCCAGCAGCTTGGACGGCACCCAGTACCAAGAGACCCAGTACTTC.

This clonotype was recorded many times. The genes are TRBV7-9 and TRBJ2-4; TRBD1 or TRBD2 may be the D gene (6 bases each). The CDR3 runs 16 residues. Between the trimmed V and J ends, which lost 4 bases and 9 bases, there was a span of 22 bases. The germline V gene encodes CDR1 SEHNR and CDR2 FQNEAQ (reference sequence). The CDR3 sequence is CASSSIVGGPRGIQYF. In DNA form, the CDR3 reads TGTGCCAGCAGCTCGATTGTGGGGGGCCCTCGAGGCATTCAGTACTTC.

This clonotype was seen at least ten times. This rearrangement joins TRBV27 to TRBJ1-2; possible D gene TRBD1, 6 bases. The germline gives CDR1 MNHEY, CDR2 SMNVEV (reference sequence). The germline V and J ends were trimmed by 2 bases and 6 bases, with 10 bases remaining between them. The CDR3 length is 13 residues. The CDR3 region is CASSLTGTDGYTF. The CDR3 DNA follows: TGTGCCAGCAGTTTAACAGGGACGGATGGCTACACCTTC.

The table lists this clonotype with many counts. This chain links TRBV28 with TRBJ2-2; TRBD1 agrees at 9 bases. The CDR3 is made up of 17 amino acids. V lost 7 bases, J lost 4 bases, and 13 bases stayed unmatched. Germline-derived CDR1 and CDR2 are MDHEN and SYDVKM. The CDR3 nucleotides read TGTGCCAGCATCCCTGCGGGGACAGGGCCCCGCACCGGGGAGCTGTTTTTT. It yields the protein CASIPAGTGPRTGELFF.

This clonotype was recorded many times. V is TRBV11-2 and J is TRBJ1-2, with D possibly TRBD1 on 5 matching bases. Germline values: CDR1 SGHAT, CDR2 FQNNGV. This CDR3 is built from 15 residues. With 0 bases removed from V and 7 bases from J, the gap between germline ends came to 15 bases. CDR3 sequence: CASSLDRGGRAGYTF. In nucleotides, the CDR3 is TGTGCCAGCAGCTTAGACCGGGGGGGGAGGGCTGGCTACACCTTC.

The rearrangement links TRBV12-3 or TRBV12-4 to TRBJ1-1, with D possibly matching TRBD1 (6 bases). The CDR3 extends over 14 amino acids. V dropped 2 bases and J dropped 3 bases, with 10 bases sitting between them. CDR3 in amino acids: CASSLLEGDTEAFF. The DNA for the CDR3 is TGTGCCAGCAGTTTATTGGAGGGGGACACTGAAGCTTTCTTT.

This clonotype was picked up many times. V gene TRBV3-1 combines with J gene TRBJ1-1; no clear D gene. CDR1 LGHDT and CDR2 YNNKEL come from the germline V gene (reference sequence). The CDR3 is 14 residues long. The V and J ends lost 6 bases and 2 bases respectively, with 13 bases between them. The CDR3 bases are TGTGCCAGCAGTAGACCGGCAACTAACACTGAAGCTTTCTTT. This sequence encodes CASSRPATNTEAFF.

The V and J genes are TRBV4-1 and TRBJ1-5; a weak D match, TRBD1 (5 bases). V dropped 2 bases and J dropped 6 bases, with 11 bases sitting between them. This CDR3 is 14 amino acids long. Germline CDR1 reads MGHRA; CDR2 reads YSYEKL. The CDR3 reads CASSQSTGGQPQHF. CDR3 nucleotide sequence: TGCGCCAGCAGCCAATCGACCGGGGGTCAGCCCCAGCATTTT.

The chain has TRBV10-3 and TRBJ2-2; 7 bases line up with TRBD2. The CDR3 loop spans 17 amino acids. The V and J ends lost 1 base and 0 bases, in that order; junction bases with no gene match: 5. CDR1 ENHRY and CDR2 SYGVKD come from the germline V gene. The CDR3 nucleotides are TGTGCCATCAGTGAGTTCGCCGGGACTACGAACACCGGGGAGCTGTTTTTT. Its protein is CAISEFAGTTNTGELFF.

This clonotype was picked up many times. The chain carries TRBV13 and TRBJ2-7, with D perhaps matching TRBD1 (5 bases). V lost 5 bases and J 2 bases, leaving 10 bases between the germline ends. This CDR3 has 13 residues. CDR1 and CDR2 (germline): PRHDT, FYEKMQ (reference sequence). DNA for the CDR3: TGTGCCAGCAGCCCTACGACAGCCTACGAGCAGTACGTC. Translating gives CASSPTTAYEQYV.

J is TRBJ2-3 and V is TRBV5-1, with D tentatively TRBD2 (5 bases). Germline assignment: CDR1 SGHRS and CDR2 YFSETQ. Trimming removed 1 base at V and 2 bases at J, with 14 bases between. CDR3 length: 16 residues. Here the CDR3 reads CASSLTPGGHTDTQYF. CDR3 bases: TGCGCCAGCAGCTTGACTCCGGGCGGGCACACAGATACGCAGTATTTT.

This clonotype was picked up a small number of times. The chain links TRBV24-1 to TRBJ2-1; 8 nucleotides agree with TRBD2. Per germline, CDR1 KGHDR and CDR2 SFDVKD. Trimming took 7 bases from V and 6 from J; bases not matched to a gene: 13. The CDR3 spans 16 residues. The CDR3 nucleotides are TGTGCCACCAGCGGGACGGGACTAGGAGGATCCAATGAGCAGTTCTTC. As protein: CATSGTGLGGSNEQFF.

Concerning this clonotype itself: A clone one base away is much larger, so this may be a read error. The rearrangement links TRBV20-1 to TRBJ2-7; D is uncertain. Germline V gene sequence: CDR1 DFQATT, CDR2 SNEGSKA (reference sequence). The CDR3 is 15 amino acids. In nucleotides, the CDR3 is TGCAGTGCCTCCAGTACGTTGGGCCTTTCCTTCGAGCAGTACGTC. It encodes CSASSTLGLSFEQYV.

This clonotype was observed many times. This chain joins TRBV12-5 and TRBJ2-7; 8 bases are shared with TRBD2. Trimming removed 0 bases from V and 1 base from J; junction bases left unmatched: 5. The germline gives CDR1 LGHNT, CDR2 FRNRAP. The CDR3 length is 16 residues. The CDR3 nucleotides read TGTGCTAGTGGTTTGGTAGTAGCGGGGAGATCCTACGAGCAGTACTTC. It is translated as CASGLVVAGRSYEQYF. Combining the CDR3 with reference TRBV12-5 and TRBJ2-7 gives the whole variable domain DARVTQTPRHKVTEMGQEVTMRCQPILGHNTVFWYRQTMMQGLELLAYFRNRAPLDDSGMPKDRFSAEMPDATLATLKIQPSEPRDSAVYFCASGLVVAGRSYEQYFGPGTRLTVT.